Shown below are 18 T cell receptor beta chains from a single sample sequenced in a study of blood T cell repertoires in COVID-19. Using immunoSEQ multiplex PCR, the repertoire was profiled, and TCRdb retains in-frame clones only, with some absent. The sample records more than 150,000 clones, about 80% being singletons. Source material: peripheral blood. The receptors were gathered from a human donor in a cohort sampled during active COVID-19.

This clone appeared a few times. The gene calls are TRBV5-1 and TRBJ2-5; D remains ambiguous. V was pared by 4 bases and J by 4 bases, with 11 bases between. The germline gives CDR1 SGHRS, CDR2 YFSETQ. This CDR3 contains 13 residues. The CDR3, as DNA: TGCGCCAGCAGCACAGCATTAGTAGAGACCCAGTACTTC. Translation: CASSTALVETQYF. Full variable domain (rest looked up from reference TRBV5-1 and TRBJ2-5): KAGVTQTPRYLIKTRGQQVTLSCSPISGHRSVSWYQQTPGQGLQFLFEYFSETQRNKGNFPGRFSGRQFSNSRSEMNVSTLELGDSALYLCASSTALVETQYFGPGTRLLVL.

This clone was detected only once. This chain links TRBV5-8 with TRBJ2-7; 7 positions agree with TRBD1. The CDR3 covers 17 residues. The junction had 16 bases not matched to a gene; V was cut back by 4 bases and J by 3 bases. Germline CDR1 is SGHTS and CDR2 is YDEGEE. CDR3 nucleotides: TGTGCCAGCAGCCTAAACCCCGGGACAGTTGGGCACTACGAGCAGTACTTC. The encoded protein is CASSLNPGTVGHYEQYF.

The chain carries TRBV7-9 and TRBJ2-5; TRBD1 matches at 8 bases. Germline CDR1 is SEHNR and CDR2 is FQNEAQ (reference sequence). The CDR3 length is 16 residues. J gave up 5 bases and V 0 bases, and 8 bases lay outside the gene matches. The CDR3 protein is CASSLADRVVRETQYF. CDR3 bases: TGTGCCAGCAGCTTAGCGGACAGGGTGGTAAGGGAGACCCAGTACTTC.

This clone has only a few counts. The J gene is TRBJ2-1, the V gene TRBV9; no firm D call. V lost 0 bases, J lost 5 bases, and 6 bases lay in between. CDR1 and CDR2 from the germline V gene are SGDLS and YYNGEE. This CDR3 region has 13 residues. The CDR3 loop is CASSVGADNEQFF. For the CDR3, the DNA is TGTGCCAGCAGCGTAGGTGCAGACAATGAGCAGTTCTTC.

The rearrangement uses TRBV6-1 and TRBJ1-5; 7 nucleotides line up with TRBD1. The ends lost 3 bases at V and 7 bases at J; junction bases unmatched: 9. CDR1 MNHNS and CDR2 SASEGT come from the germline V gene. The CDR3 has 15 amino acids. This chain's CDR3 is CASSEAGGVRQPQHF. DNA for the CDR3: TGTGCCAGCAGTGAGGCAGGGGGTGTCCGGCAGCCCCAGCATTTT.

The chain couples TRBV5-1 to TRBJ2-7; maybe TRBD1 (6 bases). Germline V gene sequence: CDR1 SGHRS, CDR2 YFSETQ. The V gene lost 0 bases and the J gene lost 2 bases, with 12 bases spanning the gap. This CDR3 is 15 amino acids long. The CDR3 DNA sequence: TGCGCCAGCAGCTTGGGTGGGGACACTACCTACGAGCAGTACTTC. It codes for CASSLGGDTTYEQYF.

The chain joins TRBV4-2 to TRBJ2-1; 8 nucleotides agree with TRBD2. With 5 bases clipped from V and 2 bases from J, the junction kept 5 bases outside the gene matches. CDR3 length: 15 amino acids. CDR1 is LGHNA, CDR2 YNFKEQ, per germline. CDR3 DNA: TGTGCCAGCAGCTCTGGGACTAGTGCCTACAATGAGCAGTTCTTC. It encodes CASSSGTSAYNEQFF.

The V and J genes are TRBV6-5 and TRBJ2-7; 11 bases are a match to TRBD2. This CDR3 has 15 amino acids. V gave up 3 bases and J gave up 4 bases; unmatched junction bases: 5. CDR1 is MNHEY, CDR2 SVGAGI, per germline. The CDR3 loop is CASSYRLAGSYEQYF. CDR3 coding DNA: TGTGCCAGCAGTTATAGACTAGCGGGGTCTTACGAGCAGTACTTC.

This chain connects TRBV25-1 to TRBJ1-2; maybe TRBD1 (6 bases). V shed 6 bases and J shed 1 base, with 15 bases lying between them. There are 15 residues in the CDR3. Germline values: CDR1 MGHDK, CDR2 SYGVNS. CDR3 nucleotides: TGTGCCAGCAGCCCAGGACAGACGATTAACTATGGCTACACCTTC. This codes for CASSPGQTINYGYTF.

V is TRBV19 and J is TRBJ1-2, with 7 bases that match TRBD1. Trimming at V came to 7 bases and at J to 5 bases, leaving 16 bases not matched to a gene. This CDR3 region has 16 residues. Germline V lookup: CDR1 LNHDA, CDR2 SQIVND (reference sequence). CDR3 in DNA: TGTGCCAGTACCGAGACAGGGTCCTACGTATCTTATGGCTACACCTTC. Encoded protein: CASTETGSYVSYGYTF.

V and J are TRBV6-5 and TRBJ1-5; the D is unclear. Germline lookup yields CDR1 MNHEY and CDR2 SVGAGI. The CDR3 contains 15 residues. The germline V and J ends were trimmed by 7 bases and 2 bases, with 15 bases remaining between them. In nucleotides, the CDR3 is TGTGCCAGCACCACTATAAACGGGGGCAATCAGCCCCAGCATTTT. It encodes CASTTINGGNQPQHF.

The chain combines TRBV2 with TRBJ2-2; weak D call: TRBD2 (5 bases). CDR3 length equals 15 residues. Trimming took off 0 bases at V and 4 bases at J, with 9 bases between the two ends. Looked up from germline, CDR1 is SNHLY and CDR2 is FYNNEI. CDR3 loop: CASSEARGSTGELFF. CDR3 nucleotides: TGTGCCAGCAGTGAAGCTCGAGGGTCCACCGGGGAGCTGTTTTTT.

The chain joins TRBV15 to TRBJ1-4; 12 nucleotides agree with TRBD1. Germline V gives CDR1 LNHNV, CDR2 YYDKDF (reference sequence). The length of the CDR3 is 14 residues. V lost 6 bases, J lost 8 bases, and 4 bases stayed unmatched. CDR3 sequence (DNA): TGTGCCACCAGTAGGGACAGGGGGCCCGAAAAACTGTTTTTT. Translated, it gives CATSRDRGPEKLFF.

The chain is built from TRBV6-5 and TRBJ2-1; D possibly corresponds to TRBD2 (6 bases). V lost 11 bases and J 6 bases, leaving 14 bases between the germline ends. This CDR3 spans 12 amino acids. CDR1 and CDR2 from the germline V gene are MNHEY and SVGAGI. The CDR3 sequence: CAYKTRINEQFF. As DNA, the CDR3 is TGTGCCTACAAGACTAGGATCAATGAGCAGTTCTTC.

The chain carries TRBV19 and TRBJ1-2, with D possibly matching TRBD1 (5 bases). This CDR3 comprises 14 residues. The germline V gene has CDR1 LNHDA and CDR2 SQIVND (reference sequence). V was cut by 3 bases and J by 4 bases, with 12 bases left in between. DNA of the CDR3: TGTGCCAGTAGTATGGGCAGGGCTGCCTATGGCTACACCTTC. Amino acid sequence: CASSMGRAAYGYTF.

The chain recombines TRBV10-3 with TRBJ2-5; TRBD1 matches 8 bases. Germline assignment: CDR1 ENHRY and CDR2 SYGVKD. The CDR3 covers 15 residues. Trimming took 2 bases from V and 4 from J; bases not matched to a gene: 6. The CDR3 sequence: CAISETRTGRETQYF. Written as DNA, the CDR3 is TGTGCCATCAGTGAGACTCGGACAGGGCGAGAGACCCAGTACTTC.

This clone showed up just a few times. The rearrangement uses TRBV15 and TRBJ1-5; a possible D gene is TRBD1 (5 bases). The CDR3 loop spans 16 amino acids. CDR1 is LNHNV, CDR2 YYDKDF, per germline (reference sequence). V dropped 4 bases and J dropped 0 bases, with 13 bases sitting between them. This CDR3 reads CATSNQRGPSNQPQHF. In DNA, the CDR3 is TGTGCCACCAGCAACCAAAGGGGTCCTAGCAATCAGCCCCAGCATTTT.

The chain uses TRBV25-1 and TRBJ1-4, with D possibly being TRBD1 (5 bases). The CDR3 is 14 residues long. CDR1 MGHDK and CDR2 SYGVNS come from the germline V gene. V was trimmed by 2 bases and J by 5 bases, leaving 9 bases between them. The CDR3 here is CASSEGGDNEKLFF. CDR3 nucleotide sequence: TGTGCCAGCAGTGAAGGAGGGGACAATGAAAAACTGTTTTTT.